One TCR beta chain is described in this entry. The antigen is undetermined. These data are taken from a study of T cells in tuberculosis. Overall study: A South African cohort included IGRA-negative adolescents, latently infected IGRA-positive adolescents and adults with active tuberculosis.

General study findings and limits: Active tuberculosis alpha repertoires lay closer to GMM-specific TCRs than controls'. Classification accuracy was roughly 87% (AUROC roughly 0.88) with the GMM-specific repertoire.

Trimming took 4 bases from V and 6 from J, leaving 11 bases between them. This CDR3 spans 12 amino acids. Germline-derived CDR1 and CDR2 are SGHRS and YFSETQ. At study entry, adolescents had tuberculin skin tests and IGRA screening. The method was immunoSEQ multiplex PCR; TCRdb's version includes in-frame clones alone and lacks a portion of them. The repertoire holds about 33,000 clones, roughly 90% seen once, with approximately 7.6% in the top ten. The sample consisted of PBMCs. V is TRBV5-1 and J is TRBJ2-7, with a tentative D call TRBD2 (5 bases). This TCR came from a donor aged 5-35 years with latent tuberculosis or without tuberculosis infection. Some clones in this sample may be carry-over from other donors' samples. In DNA form, the CDR3 reads TGCGCCAGCAGCCCCCTAGCTGGCGAGCAGTACTTC. Protein: CASSPLAGEQYF.